The present entry profiles one T cell receptor beta chain with its context. These data belong to a study of CD8 T cells in Susac syndrome. Random hexamers served to reverse transcribe about 0.5 to 1 ug RNA. TCRdb used MiXCR to reprocess the immunoSEQ multiplex PCR reads, holding one entry per CDR3 protein. This sample has approximately 200,000 distinct CDR3 sequences; about 93% occur once, and the top ten carry about 0.13%. The authors sequenced TCR beta from blood CD8+ and CD4+ T cells. The multiple sclerosis controls were treatment-naive patients, and their relapsing-remitting disease was stable or active. Trimming removed 5 bases from V and 0 bases from J; junction bases left unmatched: 13. The CDR3 spans 18 residues. Germline CDR1 is SGHVS and CDR2 is FNYEAQ.

This TCR was recovered from a human donor with multiple sclerosis. The chain combines TRBV7-6 with TRBJ1-1; 9 nucleotides align to TRBD1. Sequenced: CD8+ T cells from PBMCs. CDR3 sequence reads: CASSLLLPTGGMNTEAFF. The CDR3 DNA reads TGTGCCAGCAGCCTCCTTCTACCGACAGGGGGAATGAACACTGAAGCTTTCTTT.